The source of this T cell receptor beta chain is a study of cytomegalovirus exposure and HLA in healthy donors. Study details: The 110 or so validation repertoires were produced on the same platform as the approximately 670 repertoires of the first cohort. This was reported in a later analysis. General observations from the study: Reported results showed that the classifier diagnosed cytomegalovirus status with high specificity and sensitivity.

Concerning this clone: The antigen is unknown.

V was shortened by 11 bases and J by 8 bases, with 16 bases between the two germline ends. The CDR3 is 13 amino acids. CDR1 and CDR2 from the germline V gene are SEHNR and FQNEAQ (reference sequence). Assay used: immunoSEQ multiplex PCR; TCRdb lists only in-frame clones, some missing. The sample contains 190,000 or so clones, 65% to 85% of which appear only once. The donors were members of the roughly 130-subject validation cohort (separate from the approximately 650-subject first cohort). J is TRBJ1-6 and V is TRBV7-9, with a tentative D call TRBD1 (5 bases). This receptor was taken from a woman aged 18-35 years in good health and CMV-seropositive. The sample consisted of PBMCs. The chain's CDR3 is CAYNSGRDSPLHF. The CDR3 region has the DNA TGTGCCTATAATTCTGGCAGGGATTCACCCCTCCACTTT.